A selection of T cell receptor beta chains follows, all from one sample in a study of T cells in Graves' hyperthyroidism and ophthalmopathy. One entry per CDR3 protein results from TCRdb running MiXCR on the multiplex PCR reads. This table holds 300,000 to 450,000 distinct CDR3 sequences, over 10% found once. Source material: blood. Source of these receptors: a woman aged 18-29 years with Graves' hyperthyroidism. Each CDR3 is given with its conserved first and last residue. The D gene is left open where the match is weak. Rows give clone size only sometimes, using once, few, many, or a class for an expanded clone.

size	J	D	V	DNA	CDR3
-	TRBJ2-2	-	TRBV15	TGTGCCACCAGCAGAGGGGGTTTGGGGTACACCGGGGAGCTGTTTTTT	CATSRGGLGYTGELFF
few	TRBJ1-1	-	TRBV19	TGTGCCAGTAGCCTACGGGCCTCCTGGGGGACTGAAGCTTTCTTT	CASSLRASWGTEAFF
-	TRBJ2-2	TRBD1	TRBV5-6	TGTGCCAGCAGCCCCAGCCCCGACCGGGACAGGGGGACCGGGGAGCTGTTTTTT	CASSPSPDRDRGTGELFF
many	TRBJ2-7	-	TRBV5-1	TGCGCCAGCAGCTTGGGACCAATACAGGGAGAAGACGAGCAGTACTTC	CASSLGPIQGEDEQYF
few	TRBJ1-4	-	TRBV6-1	TGTGCCACCATGGGAACTATAACTAATGAAAAACTGTTTTTT	CATMGTITNEKLFF
many	TRBJ2-7	-	TRBV5-1	TGCGCCAGCAGCCCAGATGGCTACTCCTACGAGCAGTACTTC	CASSPDGYSYEQYF
few	TRBJ1-6	-	TRBV6-1	TGTGCCAGCAGTGAAGAGCCCCCTACGACCTATAATTCACCCCTCCACTTT	CASSEEPPTTYNSPLHF
many	TRBJ2-1	-	TRBV4-1	TGCGCCAGCAGCCCGGGCACTACCCACATCTACAATGAGCAGTTCTTC	CASSPGTTHIYNEQFF
-	TRBJ1-4	TRBD1	TRBV4-1	TGCGCCAGCAGCCAAGGTTCCGCCCGGGACAGAAACGAAAAACTGTTTTTT	CASSQGSARDRNEKLFF
many	TRBJ2-2	TRBD2	TRBV6-2/TRBV6-3	TGTGCCAGCAGTTACCCTCGAGCCCGGGGGGGGCTGAACACCGGGGAGCTGTTTTTT	CASSYPRARGGLNTGELFF
many	TRBJ1-3	-	TRBV28	TGTGCCAGCAGCCATCAGAGGGGGAGGAACACCATATATTTT	CASSHQRGRNTIYF
-	TRBJ2-7	TRBD2	TRBV5-1	TGCGCCAGCAGCTTTAGTGGACTAGCGGGAGTTGGAAGCTCCTACGAGCAGTACTTC	CASSFSGLAGVGSSYEQYF
few	TRBJ2-1	TRBD2	TRBV7-9	TGTGCCAGCAGCTTAGCTAGCGGGGGGGGTGATGAGCAGTTCTTC	CASSLASGGGDEQFF
few	TRBJ2-7	TRBD1	TRBV6-6	TGTGCCAGCAGTTACTCGAACAGGGGGCGTCACGAGCAGTACTTC	CASSYSNRGRHEQYF
many	TRBJ1-1	-	TRBV20-1	TGCAGTGCTAGAGATCTAAACAGGGAGGGTTACACTGAAGCTTTCTTT	CSARDLNREGYTEAFF
many	TRBJ2-3	-	TRBV28	TGTGCCACAGGTTCAAGGGAGGATCAGACAGATACGCAGTATTTT	CATGSREDQTDTQYF
many	TRBJ2-5	-	TRBV28	TGTGCCAGCAGTTTAGAGCCGGGATTCAAGCAAGAGACCCAGTACTTC	CASSLEPGFKQETQYF
many	TRBJ1-5	TRBD1	TRBV6-1	TGTGCCAGCAGCGAAATAGCCGGGACAGGGGGTCAGCCCCAGCATTTT	CASSEIAGTGGQPQHF
-	TRBJ2-1	TRBD2	TRBV28	TGTGCCAGCAGTTTCCCAGCCGGACTAGCGGGAATACAATGGGAGCAGTTCTTC	CASSFPAGLAGIQWEQFF
many	TRBJ1-1	-	TRBV4-1	TGTGCCAGCAGCCAAACAGGGAACACTGAAGCTTTCTTT	CASSQTGNTEAFF
many	TRBJ1-2	-	TRBV3-1	TGTGCCAGCAGCCTCGAGGGGAGATCCTATGGCTACACCTTC	CASSLEGRSYGYTF
many	TRBJ1-2	-	TRBV6-2/TRBV6-3	TGTGCCAGCAGTTTGGCCGGGCGAGATGGCTACACCTTC	CASSLAGRDGYTF
many	TRBJ1-5	TRBD1	TRBV18	TGTGCCAGCTCAACGGGACAGGGGTACAATCAGCCCCAGCATTTT	CASSTGQGYNQPQHF
-	TRBJ1-5	-	TRBV30	TGTGCCTGGAGGGGAATGAGCAATCAGCCCCAGCATTTT	CAWRGMSNQPQHF
many	TRBJ1-4	TRBD1	TRBV2	TGTGCCAGCAGCGACAGGGGAACTGATGAAAAACTGTTTTTT	CASSDRGTDEKLFF
many	TRBJ2-3	TRBD2	TRBV13	TGTGCCAGCAGCCACGGACTAGCGGGACTCACAGATACGCAGTATTTT	CASSHGLAGLTDTQYF
many	TRBJ2-3	-	TRBV7-2	TGTGCCAGCAGCTTCCGTTTTGGGGGAGCCGATACGCAGTATTTT	CASSFRFGGADTQYF
-	TRBJ1-3	-	TRBV27	TGTGCCAGCAGTTTTAGGGCCCACACCATGTCTGGAAACACCATATATTTT	CASSFRAHTMSGNTIYF
-	TRBJ1-5	-	TRBV15	TGTGCCACCAGCAGAGATAAGACGGGGCCCCAGCATTTT	CATSRDKTGPQHF
many	TRBJ2-1	TRBD2	TRBV6-1	TGTGCCAGCGGTCCTGTCGGGGGGACCTACAATGAGCAGTTCTTC	CASGPVGGTYNEQFF
few	TRBJ1-5	TRBD1	TRBV19	TGTGCCAGTACTAATCGGGGTGGGACAGGGCTAAATCAGCCCCAGCATTTT	CASTNRGGTGLNQPQHF
many	TRBJ2-7	TRBD1	TRBV5-1	TGCGCCAGCAGGGGGGGACAGGGAACCTACGAGCAGTACTTC	CASRGGQGTYEQYF
-	TRBJ2-1	TRBD1	TRBV5-6	TGTGCCAGCAGCTTGTGGGCCGTGCAGGGGGTCTCGAATGAGCAGTTCTTC	CASSLWAVQGVSNEQFF
many	TRBJ1-1	TRBD1	TRBV2	TGTGCCAGCAACCCAGACAGGGGTGAAGCTTTCTTT	CASNPDRGEAFF
-	TRBJ1-6	-	TRBV11-3	TGTGCCAGCAGCTTCGGACTTAATTCACCCCTCCACTTT	CASSFGLNSPLHF
many	TRBJ2-1	TRBD1	TRBV12-3/TRBV12-4	TGTGCCAGCAGTTCGGGACAGGGGATCCATGAGCAGTTCTTC	CASSSGQGIHEQFF
many	TRBJ1-2	-	TRBV27	TGTGCCAGCAGTTTATTCGTAGGCTATGGCTACACCTTC	CASSLFVGYGYTF
few	TRBJ2-1	-	TRBV6-1	TGTGCCAGCAGACAGGATAGCGGAAGCTCCTACAATGAGCAGTTCTTC	CASRQDSGSSYNEQFF
-	TRBJ2-7	-	TRBV28	TGTGCCAGCACTTCTCCGACAGCCAGCTCCTACGAGCAGTACTTC	CASTSPTASSYEQYF
many	TRBJ2-7	-	TRBV28	TGTGCCAGCGACCCCGGGACCTACTACGAGCAGTACTTC	CASDPGTYYEQYF
many	TRBJ1-1	-	TRBV3-1	TGTGCCAGCAGGGCAAGCGGGTTGAACACTGAAGCTTTCTTT	CASRASGLNTEAFF
many	TRBJ1-5	-	TRBV7-8	TGTGCCAGCAGCTTAGACTACACCCAAACTAATCAGCCCCAGCATTTT	CASSLDYTQTNQPQHF
many	TRBJ2-3	-	TRBV6-1	TGTGCCAGCAGTGAATGGGGTCTTAGCACGGATACGCAGTATTTT	CASSEWGLSTDTQYF
many	TRBJ1-2	-	TRBV6-1	TGTGCCAGCAGTTTTCAGGGCCACTATGGCTACACCTTC	CASSFQGHYGYTF
many	TRBJ2-1	-	TRBV18	TGTGCCAGCTCACCACCGGTCAAGGGGGGAGGTGAGCAGTTCTTC	CASSPPVKGGGEQFF
-	TRBJ1-6	-	TRBV11-1	TGTGCCAGCAGCTCCAGCGACGGTAATTCACCCCTCCACTTT	CASSSSDGNSPLHF
many	TRBJ1-1	TRBD1	TRBV20-1	TGCAGTGCGAGACAGGGGAGGGGGACTGAAGCTTTCTTT	CSARQGRGTEAFF
-	TRBJ2-2	-	TRBV19	TGTGCCAGTAGTATTCTCGGGACCAACACCGGGGAGCTGTTTTTT	CASSILGTNTGELFF
few	TRBJ2-3	TRBD2	TRBV29-1	TGCAGCGCGCGACTAGCGGGAGGGCCTAGCTCAGATACGCAGTATTTT	CSARLAGGPSSDTQYF
-	TRBJ1-2	-	TRBV19	TGTGCCAGTAGTATAAGTGCCTCGACAGCGCAATCGCAGGGCTACACCTTC	CASSISASTAQSQGYTF
once	TRBJ2-3	TRBD2	TRBV4-1	TGCGCCAGCAGCCAAGAGTTAGCGGGGGGGTTCCAAGATACGCAGTATTTT	CASSQELAGGFQDTQYF
few	TRBJ1-2	-	TRBV5-1	TGCGCCAGCAGCCCTGGGGCCCTCTTTGCTTATGGCTACACCTTC	CASSPGALFAYGYTF
many	TRBJ1-1	-	TRBV11-2	TGTGCCAGCAGGTCCCGCGGACAGCTGGAAGCTTTCTTT	CASRSRGQLEAFF
few	TRBJ2-7	-	TRBV9	TGTGCCAGCAGCGTAGGCGCGGGGGCCTCCTACGAGCAGTACTTC	CASSVGAGASYEQYF
many	TRBJ1-4	-	TRBV12-3/TRBV12-4	TGTGCCAGCAGTTTAGTGTTGGGAAAACTGTTTTTT	CASSLVLGKLFF
-	TRBJ2-7	-	TRBV4-3	TGCGCCAGCAGCCAAGAATTTGCGGTCTCCTACGAGCAGTACTTC	CASSQEFAVSYEQYF
-	TRBJ1-2	TRBD1	TRBV11-3	TGTGCCAGCAGCAGGACAGGGGGCTCGGGAAAAGATGGCTACACCTTC	CASSRTGGSGKDGYTF
-	TRBJ1-6	-	TRBV20-1	TGCAGTGCTAGGGACAGATACTATAATTCACCCCTCCACTTT	CSARDRYYNSPLHF
many	TRBJ2-1	-	TRBV7-9	TGTGCCAGCAGCGCCTGGACTGATGAGCAGTTCTTC	CASSAWTDEQFF